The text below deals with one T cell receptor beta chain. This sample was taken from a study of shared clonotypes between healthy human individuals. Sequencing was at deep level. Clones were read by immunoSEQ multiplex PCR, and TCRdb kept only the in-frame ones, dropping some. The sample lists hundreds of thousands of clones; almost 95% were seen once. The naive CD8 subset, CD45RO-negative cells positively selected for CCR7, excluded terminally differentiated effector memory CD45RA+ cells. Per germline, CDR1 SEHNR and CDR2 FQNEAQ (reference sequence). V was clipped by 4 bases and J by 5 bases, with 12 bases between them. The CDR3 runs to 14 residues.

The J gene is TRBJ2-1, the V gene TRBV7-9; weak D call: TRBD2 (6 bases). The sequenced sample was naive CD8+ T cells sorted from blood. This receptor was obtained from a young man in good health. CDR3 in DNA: TGTGCCAGCAGCTGGGGGGACCAACACAATGAGCAGTTCTTC. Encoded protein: CASSWGDQHNEQFF.